Listed below are T cell receptor beta chains from one sample, sequenced in a study of blood T cell repertoires in COVID-19. Clones were read by immunoSEQ multiplex PCR, and TCRdb kept only the in-frame ones, dropping some. The profile shows over 150,000 clones, 84% of them singletons. Sequences were obtained from peripheral blood. The source of these receptors is a human donor in a cohort sampled during active COVID-19. The CDR3 runs from the conserved cysteine through the conserved F or W. The order of the fields is clone size, J gene, V gene, D gene, CDR3 protein, CDR3 DNA. The D gene is left open where the match is weak. Not every row has a clone size; where given, it reads once, few, many or a size class.

clone_size: NA
j_call: TRBJ1-2
v_call: TRBV5-1
d_call: NA
cdr3_aa: CASSFGNQGRIGYTF
cdr3_nt: TGCGCCAGCAGCTTCGGGAACCAGGGGCGAATTGGCTACACCTTC

clone_size: NA
j_call: TRBJ1-5
v_call: TRBV25-1
d_call: NA
cdr3_aa: CASSESGQSNQPQHF
cdr3_nt: TGTGCCAGCAGTGAAAGCGGGCAAAGCAATCAGCCCCAGCATTTT

clone_size: NA
j_call: TRBJ2-3
v_call: TRBV6-5
d_call: NA
cdr3_aa: CASSYKGGRADTQYF
cdr3_nt: TGTGCCAGCAGTTATAAAGGGGGTCGTGCAGATACGCAGTATTTT

clone_size: NA
j_call: TRBJ1-5
v_call: TRBV7-2
d_call: TRBD1
cdr3_aa: CASSARTGPNQPQHF
cdr3_nt: TGTGCCAGCAGCGCCCGGACAGGGCCCAATCAGCCCCAGCATTTT

clone_size: NA
j_call: TRBJ2-2
v_call: TRBV7-2
d_call: NA
cdr3_aa: CASTPGLNTGELFF
cdr3_nt: TGTGCCAGCACGCCGGGACTTAACACCGGGGAGCTGTTTTTT

clone_size: NA
j_call: TRBJ1-2
v_call: TRBV24-1
d_call: NA
cdr3_aa: CATSDQQGGYTF
cdr3_nt: TGTGCCACCAGTGACCAACAGGGTGGCTACACCTTC

clone_size: NA
j_call: TRBJ1-1
v_call: TRBV6-5
d_call: NA
cdr3_aa: CASSRGSTEAFF
cdr3_nt: TGTGCCAGCAGCCGGGGGAGCACTGAAGCTTTCTTT

clone_size: NA
j_call: TRBJ1-2
v_call: TRBV19
d_call: NA
cdr3_aa: CASSIGGSFYTF
cdr3_nt: TGTGCCAGTAGTATTGGGGGCAGCTTCTACACCTTC

clone_size: once
j_call: TRBJ1-5
v_call: TRBV30
d_call: NA
cdr3_aa: CAWSSPPSTGKNQPQHF
cdr3_nt: TGTGCCTGGAGTTCCCCCCCATCGACAGGCAAAAATCAGCCCCAGCATTTT

clone_size: NA
j_call: TRBJ1-4
v_call: TRBV10-3
d_call: TRBD1
cdr3_aa: CAISEPDRGRGKLFF
cdr3_nt: TGTGCCATCAGTGAGCCGGACAGGGGTCGTGGAAAACTGTTTTTT

clone_size: NA
j_call: TRBJ2-7
v_call: TRBV28
d_call: NA
cdr3_aa: CASSVGTQAKQYF
cdr3_nt: TGTGCCAGCAGTGTTGGGACACAGGCCAAGCAGTACTTC

clone_size: NA
j_call: TRBJ2-5
v_call: TRBV18
d_call: NA
cdr3_aa: CASSPIAGEGETQYF
cdr3_nt: TGTGCCAGCTCACCCATTGCCGGCGAGGGAGAGACCCAGTACTTC

clone_size: NA
j_call: TRBJ1-5
v_call: TRBV3-1/TRBV3-2
d_call: TRBD1
cdr3_aa: CASSQGGRGSNQPQHF
cdr3_nt: TGTGCCAGCAGCCAGGGTGGCAGGGGGAGCAATCAGCCCCAGCATTTT

clone_size: NA
j_call: TRBJ2-1
v_call: TRBV7-9
d_call: TRBD1
cdr3_aa: CASSLVGGLKQFF
cdr3_nt: TGTGCCAGCAGCTTAGTAGGGGGCCTCAAGCAGTTCTTC

clone_size: NA
j_call: TRBJ2-7
v_call: TRBV3-1/TRBV3-2
d_call: NA
cdr3_aa: CASSHDGKGRGDYEQYF
cdr3_nt: TGTGCCAGCAGCCATGACGGGAAGGGCAGGGGGGACTACGAGCAGTACTTC

clone_size: NA
j_call: TRBJ2-7
v_call: TRBV10-2
d_call: TRBD2
cdr3_aa: CASSEREVYEQYF
cdr3_nt: TGCGCCAGCAGTGAGCGGGAGGTGTACGAGCAGTACTTC

clone_size: NA
j_call: TRBJ2-1
v_call: TRBV28
d_call: NA
cdr3_aa: CASIQAAADNEQFF
cdr3_nt: TGTGCCAGCATCCAGGCAGCAGCAGACAATGAGCAGTTCTTC

clone_size: NA
j_call: TRBJ2-1
v_call: TRBV12-3/TRBV12-4
d_call: NA
cdr3_aa: CASSAGTYNEQFF
cdr3_nt: TGTGCCAGCAGTGCGGGAACTTACAATGAGCAGTTCTTC

clone_size: once
j_call: TRBJ2-7
v_call: TRBV28
d_call: TRBD2
cdr3_aa: CASSFLRLASEQYF
cdr3_nt: TGTGCCAGCAGTTTCCTTCGACTAGCCTCCGAGCAGTACTTC

clone_size: NA
j_call: TRBJ2-1
v_call: TRBV10-3
d_call: NA
cdr3_aa: CAISELGSGYNEQFF
cdr3_nt: TGTGCCATCAGTGAGCTTGGTAGCGGATACAATGAGCAGTTCTTC

clone_size: NA
j_call: TRBJ2-3
v_call: TRBV7-2
d_call: TRBD2
cdr3_aa: CASSPGSLAGGRTDTQYF
cdr3_nt: TGTGCCAGCAGTCCGGGTTCACTAGCGGGAGGGCGGACAGATACGCAGTATTTT

clone_size: NA
j_call: TRBJ2-7
v_call: TRBV2
d_call: TRBD2
cdr3_aa: CASNARTSGTGEQYF
cdr3_nt: TGTGCCAGCAACGCACGGACTAGCGGGACGGGGGAGCAGTACTTC

clone_size: NA
j_call: TRBJ1-1
v_call: TRBV19
d_call: NA
cdr3_aa: CASTPYGTSMNTEAFF
cdr3_nt: TGTGCCAGTACCCCATACGGGACATCCATGAACACTGAAGCTTTCTTT

clone_size: NA
j_call: TRBJ2-3
v_call: TRBV18
d_call: TRBD2
cdr3_aa: CASSPSTSDLTDTQYF
cdr3_nt: TGTGCCAGCTCACCGTCGACTAGCGATCTCACAGATACGCAGTATTTT

clone_size: NA
j_call: TRBJ2-7
v_call: TRBV2
d_call: TRBD2
cdr3_aa: CASSTSGRVYEQYF
cdr3_nt: TGTGCCAGCAGTACTAGCGGGAGAGTCTACGAGCAGTACTTC

clone_size: NA
j_call: TRBJ1-1
v_call: TRBV7-9
d_call: NA
cdr3_aa: CASSETTTRGTEAFF
cdr3_nt: TGTGCCAGCAGCGAGACGACCACTAGAGGCACTGAAGCTTTCTTT

clone_size: NA
j_call: TRBJ2-1
v_call: TRBV18
d_call: NA
cdr3_aa: CASSPPGPLSYNEQFF
cdr3_nt: TGTGCCAGCTCACCACCGGGCCCGCTCTCCTACAATGAGCAGTTCTTC

clone_size: once
j_call: TRBJ2-1
v_call: TRBV24-1
d_call: NA
cdr3_aa: CATSDLWRNEQFF
cdr3_nt: TGTGCCACCAGTGATTTGTGGAGGAATGAGCAGTTCTTC

clone_size: NA
j_call: TRBJ1-1
v_call: TRBV19
d_call: NA
cdr3_aa: CASRWEGANTEAFF
cdr3_nt: TGTGCCAGTAGGTGGGAGGGCGCGAACACTGAAGCTTTCTTT

clone_size: NA
j_call: TRBJ1-1
v_call: TRBV15
d_call: TRBD1
cdr3_aa: CATLRDRVTNTEAFF
cdr3_nt: TGTGCCACCCTCCGGGACAGGGTAACGAACACTGAAGCTTTCTTT

clone_size: NA
j_call: TRBJ2-7
v_call: TRBV9
d_call: NA
cdr3_aa: CASSVEVRGYEQYF
cdr3_nt: TGTGCCAGCAGCGTAGAGGTGCGGGGCTACGAGCAGTACTTC

clone_size: NA
j_call: TRBJ2-7
v_call: TRBV5-6
d_call: TRBD2
cdr3_aa: CASSLWRGSHEQYF
cdr3_nt: TGTGCCAGCAGCTTGTGGCGGGGGAGCCACGAGCAGTACTTC

clone_size: NA
j_call: TRBJ2-5
v_call: TRBV19
d_call: NA
cdr3_aa: CASGPGLTIGETQYF
cdr3_nt: TGTGCCAGTGGGCCGGGACTTACCATCGGGGAGACCCAGTACTTC

clone_size: NA
j_call: TRBJ2-7
v_call: TRBV2
d_call: NA
cdr3_aa: CASSPRLRTNEQYF
cdr3_nt: TGTGCCAGCAGTCCCCGGTTGAGGACTAACGAGCAGTACTTC

clone_size: NA
j_call: TRBJ2-5
v_call: TRBV12-5
d_call: TRBD2
cdr3_aa: CASGPPLAGGRETQYF
cdr3_nt: TGTGCTAGTGGTCCACCCCTAGCGGGAGGAAGGGAGACCCAGTACTTC

clone_size: NA
j_call: TRBJ2-7
v_call: TRBV27
d_call: NA
cdr3_aa: CASREMGRIAYEQYF
cdr3_nt: TGTGCCAGCAGGGAGATGGGGAGGATAGCCTACGAGCAGTACTTC

clone_size: NA
j_call: TRBJ2-7
v_call: TRBV5-1
d_call: NA
cdr3_aa: CASSFGGGDEQYF
cdr3_nt: TGCGCCAGCAGCTTCGGGGGTGGGGACGAGCAGTACTTC

clone_size: NA
j_call: TRBJ2-3
v_call: TRBV28
d_call: TRBD1
cdr3_aa: CASDPGGGTDTQYF
cdr3_nt: TGTGCCAGCGATCCAGGGGGCGGGACAGATACGCAGTATTTT

clone_size: NA
j_call: TRBJ2-7
v_call: TRBV12-5
d_call: NA
cdr3_aa: CASAAPGPSYEQYF
cdr3_nt: TGTGCTAGTGCAGCACCAGGCCCGTCGTACGAGCAGTACTTC

clone_size: NA
j_call: TRBJ2-1
v_call: TRBV28
d_call: TRBD2
cdr3_aa: CASSSLAEAHYNEQFF
cdr3_nt: TGTGCCAGCAGCTCTCTAGCGGAGGCCCACTACAATGAGCAGTTCTTC

clone_size: NA
j_call: TRBJ2-5
v_call: TRBV18
d_call: TRBD1
cdr3_aa: CASSPSRGRMETQYF
cdr3_nt: TGTGCCAGCTCACCTTCCAGGGGGCGCATGGAGACCCAGTACTTC

clone_size: NA
j_call: TRBJ2-7
v_call: TRBV19
d_call: NA
cdr3_aa: CASIKVRTYEQYF
cdr3_nt: TGTGCCAGTATTAAGGTCAGGACCTACGAGCAGTACTTC

clone_size: once
j_call: TRBJ2-7
v_call: TRBV7-2
d_call: TRBD1
cdr3_aa: CASSLIGQGRSYEQYF
cdr3_nt: TGTGCCAGCAGCCTGATCGGACAGGGGAGATCCTACGAGCAGTACTTC

clone_size: NA
j_call: TRBJ2-3
v_call: TRBV27
d_call: NA
cdr3_aa: CASSLSGTDTQYF
cdr3_nt: TGTGCCAGCAGTTTATCCGGCACAGATACGCAGTATTTT

clone_size: NA
j_call: TRBJ2-5
v_call: TRBV7-9
d_call: NA
cdr3_aa: CASSFVREVETQYF
cdr3_nt: TGTGCCAGCAGCTTTGTAAGGGAGGTGGAGACCCAGTACTTC

clone_size: few
j_call: TRBJ1-5
v_call: TRBV28
d_call: TRBD1
cdr3_aa: CASRHGQGLDQPQHF
cdr3_nt: TGTGCCAGCAGACATGGACAGGGGCTCGATCAGCCCCAGCATTTT

clone_size: NA
j_call: TRBJ2-3
v_call: TRBV27
d_call: TRBD1
cdr3_aa: CASSLPPGQGTDTQYF
cdr3_nt: TGTGCCAGCAGCCTCCCCCCGGGACAGGGGACAGATACGCAGTATTTT

clone_size: NA
j_call: TRBJ1-2
v_call: TRBV7-9
d_call: NA
cdr3_aa: CASSLEATGMYGYTF
cdr3_nt: TGTGCCAGCAGCTTAGAGGCTACAGGGATGTATGGCTACACCTTC

clone_size: NA
j_call: TRBJ2-5
v_call: TRBV7-9
d_call: TRBD1
cdr3_aa: CASSLSTGRETQYF
cdr3_nt: TGTGCCAGCAGCTTATCGACAGGGCGAGAGACCCAGTACTTC

clone_size: NA
j_call: TRBJ1-4
v_call: TRBV6-6
d_call: NA
cdr3_aa: CASREGRATEGKLFF
cdr3_nt: TGTGCCAGCAGGGAAGGCCGGGCCACGGAGGGAAAACTGTTTTTT

clone_size: NA
j_call: TRBJ1-2
v_call: TRBV7-9
d_call: TRBD1
cdr3_aa: CASSFTGDGYTF
cdr3_nt: TGTGCCAGCAGCTTTACAGGGGACGGCTACACCTTC

clone_size: NA
j_call: TRBJ1-2
v_call: TRBV2
d_call: TRBD1
cdr3_aa: CASSESGVFKDRKYGYTF
cdr3_nt: TGTGCCAGCAGTGAAAGCGGAGTGTTTAAGGACAGGAAATATGGCTACACCTTC

clone_size: few
j_call: TRBJ2-7
v_call: TRBV7-2
d_call: TRBD2
cdr3_aa: CASSPGLAGYEQYF
cdr3_nt: TGTGCCAGCAGCCCTGGACTAGCGGGCTACGAGCAGTACTTC

clone_size: NA
j_call: TRBJ2-7
v_call: TRBV21-1
d_call: NA
cdr3_aa: CASSSRQGSDEQYF
cdr3_nt: TGTGCCAGCAGCAGTAGACAGGGTTCGGACGAGCAGTACTTC

clone_size: NA
j_call: TRBJ2-2
v_call: TRBV28
d_call: NA
cdr3_aa: CASSRTVLTGELFF
cdr3_nt: TGTGCCAGCAGTCGGACAGTTCTCACCGGGGAGCTGTTTTTT